This TCR beta chain was found in a study of cytomegalovirus exposure and HLA in healthy donors. On the study more broadly: The 120 or so validation repertoires were reported in a later analysis to have been generated on the same platform as the roughly 700 first-cohort repertoires.

The length of the CDR3 is 12 residues. From germline, CDR1 is MNHNY and CDR2 SVGAGI (reference sequence). Worth noting for this clone: The antigen remains unidentified. The junction differs from germline at one of its ends, possibly a read error.

The method was immunoSEQ multiplex PCR; TCRdb's version includes in-frame clones alone and lacks a portion of them. The sample has almost 75,000 clones, around four fifths seen once. Study conclusions and caveats: 150 to 200 TCR beta chains were listed as cytomegalovirus-associated. The TCR clusters that emerged in the first cohort tended, a later analysis found, to co-occur in the roughly 130 validation repertoires.

The donors were part of the validation cohort, which consisted of approximately 110 subjects and was separate from the first cohort of several hundred subjects. This TCR was recovered from a young man in good health and CMV-seronegative. The specimen was PBMCs. The chain carries TRBV6-6 and TRBJ2-7; the match to TRBD2 covers 8 bases. CDR3 region: CASSYGQNKREF. Here the CDR3 DNA reads TGTGCCAGCAGTTACGGGCAGAATAAGCGGGAGTTC.